These 14 T cell receptor beta chains originate from one sample sequenced in a study of CD8 T cells in ankylosing spondylitis. Study findings and constraints: What seemed typical of ankylosing spondylitis blood was a TCR beta motif built from 7 or 8 highly homologous variants.

Via MiXCR, TCRdb re-called the 5' RACE reads, giving one row per CDR3 protein. The sample holds just under 550,000 distinct CDR3 sequences, about 13% seen once. Their antigens are not known. What was sequenced was blood, either unsorted or a sorted T cell fraction (not recorded which). The receptors here all came from a male donor with ankylosing spondylitis.

The chain recombines TRBV6-5 with TRBJ1-5, with 8 bases lining up with TRBD1. The CDR3 length is 15 residues. V shed 0 bases, J shed 7 bases, and the junction held 5 bases outside the gene matches. The germline V gene has CDR1 MNHEY and CDR2 SVGAGI. CDR3 loop: CASSYSGTGGQPQHF. The CDR3, as DNA: TGTGCCAGCAGTTACTCAGGGACAGGAGGGCAGCCCCAGCATTTT.

This clonotype was detected only a few times. CDR3 DNA: TGTGCCAGCAGTCGAGCACACTACAATGAGCAGTTCTTC. Protein sequence: CASSRAHYNEQFF. This rearrangement joins TRBV27 to TRBJ2-1; the D is unclear. The CDR3 is 13 amino acids. From germline, CDR1 is MNHEY and CDR2 SMNVEV (reference sequence). Trimming removed 5 bases from V and 3 bases from J, with 8 bases in between.

This clonotype was seen a handful of times. The chain uses TRBV20-1 and TRBJ2-7; 9 bases match TRBD2. CDR1 and CDR2 from the germline V gene are DFQATT and SNEGSKA (reference sequence). This CDR3 has 13 amino acids. V lost 6 bases and J lost 5; bases outside the gene matches: 8. CDR3 amino acids: CSAPRSGRNEQYF. The CDR3 coding sequence is TGCAGTGCCCCCCGGAGCGGGAGGAACGAGCAGTACTTC.

This clonotype has just a few counts. The chain has TRBV7-2 and TRBJ1-2; tentatively, D is TRBD1 (6 bases). V lost 5 bases to trimming and J lost 4 bases, with 17 bases between them. The germline V gene encodes CDR1 SGHTA and CDR2 FQGNSA. CDR3 length: 15 amino acids. The CDR3 spells CASSPGVGEGYGYTF. The CDR3 DNA sequence: TGTGCCAGCAGCCCAGGGGTGGGGGAGGGCTATGGCTACACCTTC.

Only a few counts were recorded for this clonotype. The chain carries TRBV19 and TRBJ1-5; 12 nucleotides match TRBD1. This CDR3 spans 17 amino acids. The trim removed 6 bases at V and 1 base at J, leaving 7 bases unmatched. The germline V gene has CDR1 LNHDA and CDR2 SQIVND (reference sequence). The CDR3 bases are TGTGCCAGTAGCAAGGGACAGGGGGCGTTCAGCAATCAGCCCCAGCATTTT. Encoded protein: CASSKGQGAFSNQPQHF.

This clonotype was detected a few times. This chain joins TRBV3-1 and TRBJ1-4; no definite D call. Germline V gene data show CDR1 as LGHDT and CDR2 as YNNKEL (reference sequence). V lost 2 bases and J lost 5, with 24 bases in between. The CDR3 spans 19 residues. CDR3 protein: CASSQSEVLASGVNEKLFF. CDR3 DNA sequence: TGTGCCAGCAGCCAATCAGAGGTTCTAGCTTCGGGAGTCAATGAAAAACTGTTTTTT.

This clonotype was recorded at least ten times. The chain employs TRBV12-3 or TRBV12-4 and TRBJ2-5, with TRBD2 identical over 11 bases. The J segment lost 5 bases and the V segment lost 6 bases, leaving 5 bases of the junction unmatched. The CDR3 is made up of 14 amino acids. CDR3 nucleotide sequence: TGTGCCAGCAGCCAACTAGCGGGAGTTGAGACCCAGTACTTC. Translated, it gives CASSQLAGVETQYF.

V and J are TRBV24-1 and TRBJ2-5; D perhaps matches TRBD2 (6 bases). Germline CDR1 KGHDR, CDR2 SFDVKD. The CDR3 is made up of 14 amino acids. V lost 5 bases and J lost 5, with 14 bases in between. The CDR3 sequence: CATSAVGGIETQYF. The CDR3 DNA is TGTGCCACCAGTGCCGTCGGAGGGATCGAGACCCAGTACTTC.

This clonotype was counted a few times. The chain uses TRBV6-1 and TRBJ2-1; 10 bases match TRBD2. Unmatched junction bases numbered 6, after V lost 6 bases and J lost 4 bases. The germline V gene has CDR1 MNHNS and CDR2 SASEGT. The CDR3 loop spans 15 amino acids. This chain's CDR3 is CASSLLAGRYNEQFF. CDR3 nucleotides: TGTGCCAGCAGCCTACTAGCGGGAAGGTACAATGAGCAGTTCTTC.

This clonotype was observed a few times. The gene calls are TRBV12-5 and TRBJ2-3; D is unresolved. The germline CDR1 and CDR2 sequences are LGHNT and FRNRAP. V was pared by 10 bases and J by 5 bases, with 10 bases between. The CDR3 has 11 amino acids. The CDR3 is CATLSVDTQYF. CDR3 nucleotide sequence: TGTGCTACCTTGAGCGTAGATACGCAGTATTTT.

This clonotype was detected a few times. The V call is TRBV20-1, the J call TRBJ2-3; TRBD1 aligns across 8 bases. Germline V lookup: CDR1 DFQATT, CDR2 SNEGSKA (reference sequence). The CDR3 runs 14 residues. V lost 5 bases and J lost 5; bases outside the gene matches: 9. This CDR3 is CSASRQGSGDTQYF. CDR3 bases: TGCAGTGCTTCCCGACAGGGGAGTGGAGATACGCAGTATTTT.

The chain uses TRBV5-6 and TRBJ2-1; possibly TRBD1 or TRBD2 for D (5 bases each). V was cut by 6 bases and J by 9 bases, with 19 bases left in between. Germline V CDR1 and CDR2: SGHDT, YYEEEE. The CDR3 totals 14 residues. For the CDR3, the DNA is TGTGCCAGCACTTTCGGGGACCCGGCTAGTGAGCAGTTCTTC. Amino acid sequence: CASTFGDPASEQFF.

This chain links TRBV20-1 with TRBJ2-1; 10 bases agree with TRBD1. Losses at the gene ends were 3 bases for V and 6 bases for J; bases not matched to a gene: 2. CDR1 and CDR2 (germline): DFQATT, SNEGSKA (reference sequence). This CDR3 has 13 residues. CDR3 nucleotide sequence: TGCAGTGCTAGGACAGGGGGCTTCAATGAGCAGTTCTTC. It is translated as CSARTGGFNEQFF.

The table lists this clonotype with a few counts. This rearrangement joins TRBV27 to TRBJ2-1, with D uncertain. V was shortened by 5 bases and J by 4 bases, with 21 bases between the two germline ends. Germline assignment: CDR1 MNHEY and CDR2 SMNVEV (reference sequence). This CDR3 contains 17 residues. CDR3 nucleotide sequence: TGTGCCAGCAGTCACATCCCCCAAAGGGATCAGTACAATGAGCAGTTCTTC. Its protein is CASSHIPQRDQYNEQFF.